The text below deals with one TCR beta chain. The CDR3 spans 15 residues. The V gene's germline CDR1 is MDHEN and CDR2 SYDVKM. V dropped 6 bases and J dropped 0 bases, with 12 bases sitting between them. This specimen belongs to a study of blood T cell repertoires in COVID-19. As for the study in general: Material from acute and convalescent COVID-19 was sourced from the United States, Italy and Spain. T cells, B-cell-depleted T cells, or PBMCs supplied cDNA or gDNA.

Assay: immunoSEQ multiplex PCR; the TCRdb copy retains only in-frame clones and omits some. The table has a few hundred thousand clones, roughly 88% seen once. Sequenced: peripheral blood. This chain uses TRBV28 with TRBJ2-1; maybe TRBD1 (5 bases). The TCR sequence derives from a woman in her thirties who had recovered from COVID-19. The CDR3 nucleotides read TGTGCCAGCAGGATACCAGGGTTCTCCTACAATGAGCAGTTCTTC. Encoded protein: CASRIPGFSYNEQFF.